The clone carrying this TCR beta chain was seen repeatedly, ten times or more. Antigen specificity is unknown. These data are taken from a study of T-cell reconstitution after alpha-beta-depleted transplantation in children. Findings and limits, study-wide: Expanded clones from the graft, numbering several hundred, reportedly supplied alpha-beta T cells about two months after transplant. Newly generated T cells supplied most T-cell counts and diversity one year post-transplant.

Unique molecular identifiers were used to barcode this TCRbeta library. TCRdb analysed the PCR reads with MiXCR anew, one entry per CDR3 protein. This sample carries around 670,000 distinct CDR3 sequences, under 15% of them seen once, and the ten largest clones take 0.75% to 0.85%. CDR3 length: 12 residues. V was trimmed by 0 bases and J by 9 bases, leaving 7 bases between them. The chain has TRBV12-3 or TRBV12-4 and TRBJ2-3, with D unresolved. The specimen comprised PBMCs, sampled before TCRalphabeta/CD19-depleted stem cell transplant. The sequence was obtained from a girl aged 2 to 10 with congenital amegakaryocytic thrombocytopenia, due to receive a stem cell transplant. CDR3 sequence: CASSLAEATQYF. DNA of the CDR3: TGTGCCAGCAGTTTAGCGGAAGCGACGCAGTATTTT.